The present T cell receptor (beta chain) was sequenced within a study of blood T cell repertoires in COVID-19. Background on the study: The samples span acute and convalescent COVID-19 from the United States, Italy and Spain. T cells, B-cell-depleted T cells, or PBMCs supplied cDNA or gDNA.

Original data processing: Nucleated cell counts were estimated from reference gene primer amplification. Measured with immunoSEQ multiplex PCR; TCRdb has only the in-frame clones, and not every one. The DNA was the basis for D and trimming; V, J and clone size are from that table. The sample comprises about 210,000 clones, approximately 84% of which are singletons, and around 4.9% rests with the top ten. Trimming cost V 0 bases and J 1 base, with 11 bases left between them. This CDR3 has 16 amino acids. Looked up from germline, CDR1 is MGHRA and CDR2 is YSYEKL. This receptor was identified in an elderly woman with acute or convalescent COVID-19. The genes are TRBV4-1 and TRBJ2-3; D remains ambiguous. The sequenced material came from peripheral blood. The CDR3, as DNA: TGCGCCAGCAGCCAAGATGGCCCAATCCGCACAGATACGCAGTATTTT. Its protein is CASSQDGPIRTDTQYF.